These 27 T cell receptor beta chains were sequenced from one sample in a study of cytomegalovirus exposure and HLA in healthy donors. With 60 Vbeta and 13 Jbeta primers, the PCR was carried out. Sequenced by immunoSEQ multiplex PCR; TCRdb stores in-frame clones only, minus some. The profile shows 120,000 or so clones, around 85% of them singletons. Sequencing used PBMCs. The receptors originated from a man aged 35 to 55 in good health and CMV-seronegative.

The rearrangement joins TRBV6-5 to TRBJ2-5, with 8 bases that match TRBD2. CDR1 and CDR2 (germline): MNHEY, SVGAGI. The CDR3 totals 14 residues. Germline trimming cut 2 bases from V and 3 bases from J; bases unmatched to any gene: 2. CDR3 nucleotide sequence: TGTGCCAGCAGTTACGGAGCGGGGGAAGAGACCCAGTACTTC. This codes for CASSYGAGEETQYF.

This clone occurred a few times. The chain links TRBV5-1 to TRBJ2-2; TRBD2 matches at 11 bases. Germline-derived CDR1 and CDR2 are SGHRS and YFSETQ. CDR3 length equals 16 residues. V lost 5 bases to trimming and J lost 0 bases; unmatched junction nucleotides: 3. CDR3: CASSKTSGTNTGELFF. CDR3 sequence (DNA): TGCGCCAGCAGTAAGACTAGCGGGACGAACACCGGGGAGCTGTTTTTT.

DNA for the CDR3: TGTGCCAGCAGCACCGGTGGCAGGGGGATTCAGCCCCAGCATTTT. This translates into CASSTGGRGIQPQHF. The V and J genes are TRBV5-6 and TRBJ1-5; 7 bases are a match to TRBD1. From germline, CDR1 is SGHDT and CDR2 YYEEEE. The CDR3 sequence is 15 residues long. Unmatched junction bases numbered 10, after V lost 4 bases and J lost 6 bases.

The CDR3 nucleotides read TGTGCCACCAGTCCACCGGGACTAGCGGGGGGCACAGATACGCAGTATTTT. Translating it yields CATSPPGLAGGTDTQYF. The chain links TRBV15 to TRBJ2-3, with TRBD2 matching 14 bases. The CDR3 runs 17 residues. Germline CDR1 LNHNV, CDR2 YYDKDF (reference sequence). V shed 6 bases and J 1 base; nucleotides not matched to a gene: 6.

The CDR3 reads CSVAAGPNEQFF. CDR3 nucleotide sequence: TGCAGCGTGGCGGCAGGGCCGAATGAGCAGTTCTTC. The chain joins TRBV29-1 to TRBJ2-1; D might be TRBD1 (5 bases). Trimming shortened V by 6 bases and J by 7 bases, and 13 bases separated the two germline ends. Per germline, CDR1 SQVTM and CDR2 ANQGSEA. The CDR3 contains 12 residues.

The chain uses TRBV5-6 and TRBJ2-5; TRBD1 aligns across 7 bases. V lost 2 bases, J lost 3 bases, and 1 base stayed unmatched. The CDR3 loop spans 13 amino acids. Germline loops: CDR1 SGHDT, CDR2 YYEEEE. CDR3 nucleotides: TGTGCCAGCAGCTTCGGGACAGAAGAGACCCAGTACTTC. This translates into CASSFGTEETQYF.

This clone has a handful of counts. The chain recombines TRBV5-1 with TRBJ2-7, with D possibly TRBD2 on 7 matching bases. The CDR3 has 15 amino acids. CDR1 and CDR2 from the germline V gene are SGHRS and YFSETQ. V shed 0 bases and J shed 0 bases, with 10 bases lying between them. The CDR3 region has the DNA TGCGCCAGCAGCTTGGAGGGGGGGACCTCCTACGAGCAGTACTTC. Protein product: CASSLEGGTSYEQYF. The complete variable domain, with remaining parts taken from reference TRBV5-1 and TRBJ2-7, reads KAGVTQTPRYLIKTRGQQVTLSCSPISGHRSVSWYQQTPGQGLQFLFEYFSETQRNKGNFPGRFSGRQFSNSRSEMNVSTLELGDSALYLCASSLEGGTSYEQYFGPGTRLTVT.

The rearrangement uses TRBV19 and TRBJ2-1, with 7 bases that match TRBD1. The CDR3 contains 16 residues. J lost 4 bases, V lost 4 bases, and 10 bases had no gene match. Germline V gene lookup returns CDR1 LNHDA and CDR2 SQIVND (reference sequence). The chain's CDR3 is CASSTRDRVVYNEQFF. In nucleotides, the CDR3 is TGTGCCAGTAGTACAAGAGACAGGGTGGTTTACAATGAGCAGTTCTTC.

The chain uses TRBV5-1 and TRBJ1-2; D is perhaps TRBD1 (6 bases). V shed 5 bases and J shed 4 bases, with 15 bases lying between them. CDR1 SGHRS and CDR2 YFSETQ come from the germline V gene. CDR3 length: 14 amino acids. The CDR3 is CASRIRQDLYGYTF. The CDR3 nucleotides read TGCGCCAGCAGAATCAGACAGGATCTCTATGGCTACACCTTC. Using reference TRBV5-1 and TRBJ1-2 for the parts outside the CDR3, the full variable domain is KAGVTQTPRYLIKTRGQQVTLSCSPISGHRSVSWYQQTPGQGLQFLFEYFSETQRNKGNFPGRFSGRQFSNSRSEMNVSTLELGDSALYLCASRIRQDLYGYTFGSGTRLTVV.

The CDR3 reads CASRAGGLNEQFF. The CDR3 region has the DNA TGTGCCAGCAGAGCGGGGGGGCTAAATGAGCAGTTCTTC. The gene calls are TRBV6-5 and TRBJ2-1; TRBD2 matches at 10 bases. The CDR3 runs 13 residues. The germline CDR1 and CDR2 sequences are MNHEY and SVGAGI. V lost 6 bases, J lost 7 bases, and 3 bases stayed unmatched.

The rearrangement joins TRBV28 to TRBJ2-1, with 8 bases aligning to TRBD2. This CDR3 contains 14 residues. V was clipped by 8 bases and J by 5 bases; unmatched bases: 8. Germline V gene lookup returns CDR1 MDHEN and CDR2 SYDVKM. The CDR3 region is CASHRGGRNNEQFF. The CDR3 coding sequence is TGTGCCAGCCATCGGGGGGGCAGGAACAATGAGCAGTTCTTC.

The rearrangement links TRBV18 to TRBJ2-5, with TRBD1 as a possible D gene (5 bases). This CDR3 has 12 residues. Per the germline V gene, CDR1 is KGHSH and CDR2 is LQKENI. V lost 4 bases to trimming and J lost 5 bases, with 8 bases between them. The DNA for the CDR3 is TGTGCCAGCTCACAAAAGGGGGAGACCCAGTACTTC. Amino acid sequence: CASSQKGETQYF.

V usage is TRBV6-1 and J usage is TRBJ2-2; the D gene is possibly TRBD2 (6 bases). V lost 2 bases to trimming and J lost 7 bases, with 14 bases between them. Germline CDR1 and CDR2: MNHNS and SASEGT. The CDR3 spans 15 residues. CDR3 coding DNA: TGTGCCAGCAGTGAATTGGGGGGTGTTAACGGGGAGCTGTTTTTT. Translating it yields CASSELGGVNGELFF.

The V and J genes are TRBV6-1 and TRBJ1-1, with D possibly being TRBD1 (6 bases). Germline assignment: CDR1 MNHNS and CDR2 SASEGT. The CDR3 consists of 13 residues. V lost 4 bases to trimming and J lost 7 bases, with 13 bases between them. This CDR3 is CASSASGAFEAFF. In DNA form, the CDR3 reads TGTGCCAGCAGTGCGTCAGGGGCCTTTGAAGCTTTCTTT.

The rearrangement joins TRBV28 to TRBJ1-5; possibly TRBD1 for D (6 bases). The CDR3 is 14 amino acids. Trimming left V 4 bases short and J 1 base short, with 8 bases between. CDR1 MDHEN and CDR2 SYDVKM come from the germline V gene. For the CDR3, the DNA is TGTGCCAGCAGTTCCACAGGGAGCAATCAGCCCCAGCATTTT. It yields the protein CASSSTGSNQPQHF. The full variable domain, its missing parts supplied by reference TRBV28 and TRBJ1-5, is DVKVTQSSRYLVKRTGEKVFLECVQDMDHENMFWYRQDPGLGLRLIYFSYDVKMKEKGDIPEGYSVSREKKERFSLILESASTNQTSMYLCASSSTGSNQPQHFGDGTRLSIL.

The V call is TRBV5-1, the J call TRBJ2-3; 11 nucleotides align to TRBD2. This CDR3 is 19 amino acids long. V trimming: 0 bases; J trimming: 3 bases; junction bases outside the gene matches: 12. Germline assignment: CDR1 SGHRS and CDR2 YFSETQ. In DNA, the CDR3 is TGCGCCAGCAGCTTGGGGGCGGCTAGCGGGGGGTCTGCAACAGATACGCAGTATTTT. Its translation: CASSLGAASGGSATDTQYF.

V usage is TRBV18 and J usage is TRBJ2-7; possibly TRBD2 for D (5 bases). This CDR3 region has 15 residues. The germline V gene has CDR1 KGHSH and CDR2 LQKENI. V lost 3 bases to trimming and J lost 2 bases, with 14 bases between them. CDR3 coding DNA: TGTGCCAGCTCACCCGCCGAGGGAATCGCCTACGAGCAGTACTTC. Translating gives CASSPAEGIAYEQYF.

This chain links TRBV30 with TRBJ2-3, with D perhaps matching TRBD2 (7 bases). Germline CDR1 GTSNPN, CDR2 SVGIG (reference sequence). V lost 4 bases and J 5 bases, leaving 13 bases between the germline ends. The CDR3 contains 13 residues. Here the CDR3 reads CAWIGGARDTQYF. For the CDR3, the DNA is TGTGCCTGGATAGGGGGGGCAAGAGATACGCAGTATTTT.

The chain uses TRBV5-1 and TRBJ2-1; 8 positions match TRBD2. J lost 0 bases, V lost 2 bases, and 1 base had no gene match. Germline lookup yields CDR1 SGHRS and CDR2 YFSETQ. The CDR3 sequence is 15 residues long. The CDR3 nucleotides are TGCGCCAGCAGCTTAGCGGGGGACTCCTACAATGAGCAGTTCTTC. Protein: CASSLAGDSYNEQFF.

The CDR3 DNA reads as TGCGCCAGCAGTGCTAAGGGAGTCGGAGGGGCAGATACGCAGTATTTT. It is translated as CASSAKGVGGADTQYF. J is TRBJ2-3 and V is TRBV5-1, with D possibly being TRBD2 (6 bases). The CDR3 is 16 amino acids. V was pared by 5 bases and J by 4 bases, with 20 bases between. The V gene's germline CDR1 is SGHRS and CDR2 YFSETQ.

The rearrangement uses TRBV28 and TRBJ1-1, with D tentatively TRBD1 (5 bases). The V gene lost 3 bases and the J gene lost 0 bases, with 14 bases spanning the gap. The germline V gene encodes CDR1 MDHEN and CDR2 SYDVKM. This CDR3 comprises 16 residues. The CDR3 nucleotides read TGTGCCAGCAGTTTGCGGGGGGGGTCGATGAACACTGAAGCTTTCTTT. This sequence encodes CASSLRGGSMNTEAFF. Variable domain in full (rest from reference TRBV28 and TRBJ1-1): DVKVTQSSRYLVKRTGEKVFLECVQDMDHENMFWYRQDPGLGLRLIYFSYDVKMKEKGDIPEGYSVSREKKERFSLILESASTNQTSMYLCASSLRGGSMNTEAFFGQGTRLTVV.

V is TRBV28 and J is TRBJ2-7; D is perhaps TRBD2 (5 bases). V was trimmed by 7 bases and J by 5 bases, leaving 15 bases between them. The CDR3 sequence is 13 residues long. CDR1 is MDHEN, CDR2 SYDVKM, per germline. The CDR3 region has the DNA TGTGCCAGCACCCCGAGGGTTGGGAACGAGCAGTACTTC. Protein product: CASTPRVGNEQYF.

V usage is TRBV10-3 and J usage is TRBJ2-4; D perhaps matches TRBD2 (5 bases). The germline V and J ends were trimmed by 11 bases and 0 bases, with 17 bases remaining between them. The CDR3 is made up of 15 amino acids. Germline V gives CDR1 ENHRY, CDR2 SYGVKD. CDR3 sequence: CASSVGNLAKNIQYF. CDR3 coding DNA: TGTGCCTCTTCGGTCGGGAATTTAGCCAAAAACATTCAGTACTTC.

The chain links TRBV2 to TRBJ1-6; 9 bases are a match to TRBD1. The V gene end was trimmed by 7 bases and the J gene end by 10 bases; junction bases not matched to a gene: 11. Germline CDR1 reads SNHLY; CDR2 reads FYNNEI. This CDR3 has 15 residues. The CDR3 sequence: CASTKTGQGKSPLHF. The CDR3 DNA sequence: TGTGCCAGCACCAAGACGGGACAGGGAAAGTCACCCCTCCACTTT.

V is TRBV6-5 and J is TRBJ2-7; 12 positions agree with TRBD1. Germline CDR1 and CDR2: MNHEY and SVGAGI. J gave up 6 bases and V 6 bases, and 6 bases lay outside the gene matches. The CDR3 contains 14 residues. In nucleotides, the CDR3 is TGTGCCAGCAGCTCCGGGACAGGGGGCCTCGAGCAGTACTTC. It is translated as CASSSGTGGLEQYF.

The genes are TRBV5-4 and TRBJ2-1; a weak D match, TRBD1 (6 bases). This CDR3 has 16 residues. V lost 1 base to trimming and J lost 7 bases, with 18 bases between them. Germline CDR1 is SGHNT and CDR2 is YYREEE (reference sequence). The CDR3 DNA is TGTGCCAGCAGCTTGACAGGGCGTATTATATCGAATGAGCAGTTCTTC. Amino acid sequence: CASSLTGRIISNEQFF. The whole variable domain, remainder taken from reference TRBV5-4 and TRBJ2-1, is ETGVTQSPTHLIKTRGQQVTLRCSSQSGHNTVSWYQQALGQGPQFIFQYYREEENGRGNFPPRFSGLQFPNYSSELNVNALELDDSALYLCASSLTGRIISNEQFFGPGTRLTVL.

CDR3 DNA sequence: TGCGCCAGCAGCTTGGGAGGGATCGGGGAGCTGTTTTTT. Encoded protein: CASSLGGIGELFF. V is TRBV5-1 and J is TRBJ2-2; possible D gene TRBD2, 5 bases. The CDR3 extends over 13 amino acids. Trimming shortened V by 0 bases and J by 7 bases, and 7 bases separated the two germline ends. Germline values: CDR1 SGHRS, CDR2 YFSETQ. The whole variable domain, remainder taken from reference TRBV5-1 and TRBJ2-2, is KAGVTQTPRYLIKTRGQQVTLSCSPISGHRSVSWYQQTPGQGLQFLFEYFSETQRNKGNFPGRFSGRQFSNSRSEMNVSTLELGDSALYLCASSLGGIGELFFGEGSRLTVL.